This T cell receptor (beta chain) was recorded in a study of blood T cell repertoires in COVID-19. Study details: Samples of COVID-19 (acute and convalescent) were obtained from the United States, Italy and Spain.

The Seattle patients joined while their infection was active and were tracked longitudinally afterward. TCRdb's table, derived via immunoSEQ multiplex PCR, lists solely in-frame clones and lacks some. The sample lists around 60,000 clones, 80% to 90% occurring once. The count of this clone is one. Germline V lookup: CDR1 SGHTA, CDR2 FQGNSA. The V gene end was trimmed by 1 base and the J gene end by 5 bases; junction bases not matched to a gene: 2. The CDR3 extends over 14 amino acids. The TCR sequence derives from a woman in her fifties or sixties with COVID-19, enrolled during active disease. This rearrangement joins TRBV7-2 to TRBJ2-4, with 7 positions matching TRBD2. Sequenced: peripheral blood. The CDR3 loop reads CASSLDSGQNIQYF. DNA for the CDR3: TGTGCCAGCAGCTTAGATAGCGGGCAAAACATTCAGTACTTC.